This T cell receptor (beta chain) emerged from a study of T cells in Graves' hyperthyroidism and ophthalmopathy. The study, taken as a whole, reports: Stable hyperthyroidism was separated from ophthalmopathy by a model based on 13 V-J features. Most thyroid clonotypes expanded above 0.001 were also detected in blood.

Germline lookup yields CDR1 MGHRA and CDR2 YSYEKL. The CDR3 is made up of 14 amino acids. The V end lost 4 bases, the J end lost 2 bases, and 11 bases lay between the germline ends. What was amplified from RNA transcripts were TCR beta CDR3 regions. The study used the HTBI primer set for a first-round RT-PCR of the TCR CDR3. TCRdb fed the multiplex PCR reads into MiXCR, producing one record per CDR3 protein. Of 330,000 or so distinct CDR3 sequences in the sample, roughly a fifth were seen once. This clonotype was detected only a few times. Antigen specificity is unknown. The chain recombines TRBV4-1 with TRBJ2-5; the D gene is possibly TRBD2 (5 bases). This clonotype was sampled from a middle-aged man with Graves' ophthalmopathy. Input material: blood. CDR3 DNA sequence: TGCGCCAGCAGCCTCGGACTCTTTCAAGAGACCCAGTACTTC. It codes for CASSLGLFQETQYF.